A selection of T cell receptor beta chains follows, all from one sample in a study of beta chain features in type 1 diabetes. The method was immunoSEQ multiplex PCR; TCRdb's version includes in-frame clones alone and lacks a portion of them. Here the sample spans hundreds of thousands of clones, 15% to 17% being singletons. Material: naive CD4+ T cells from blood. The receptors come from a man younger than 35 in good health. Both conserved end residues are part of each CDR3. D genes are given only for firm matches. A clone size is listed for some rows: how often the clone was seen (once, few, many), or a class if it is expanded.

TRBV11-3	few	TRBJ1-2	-	CASSFGPYGYTF	TGTGCCAGCAGCTTTGGACCCTATGGCTACACCTTC
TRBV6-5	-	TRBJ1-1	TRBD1	CASSYFGQGGLEAFF	TGTGCCAGCAGTTACTTTGGACAGGGAGGGCTTGAAGCTTTCTTT
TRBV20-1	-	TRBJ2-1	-	CSARGHNEQFF	TGCAGTGCTAGGGGTCACAATGAGCAGTTCTTC
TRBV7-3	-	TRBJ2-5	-	CASSFTGDETQYF	TGTGCCAGCAGCTTTACGGGAGATGAGACCCAGTACTTC
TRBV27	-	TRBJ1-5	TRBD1	CASSHGPGQGSQPQHF	TGTGCCAGCAGCCATGGCCCTGGACAGGGGAGTCAGCCCCAGCATTTT
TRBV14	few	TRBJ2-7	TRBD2	CASSQGLAGGQLYEQYF	TGTGCCAGCAGCCAAGGACTAGCGGGGGGGCAGCTCTACGAGCAGTACTTC
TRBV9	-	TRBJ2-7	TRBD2	CASSRLAGEQYF	TGTGCCAGCTCCAGACTAGCGGGGGAGCAGTACTTC
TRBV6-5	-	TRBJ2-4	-	CASSPEYGNIQYF	TGTGCCAGCAGCCCCGAGTATGGAAACATTCAGTACTTC
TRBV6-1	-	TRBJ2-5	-	CASSDYRVLTQYF	TGTGCCAGCAGTGACTACAGGGTATTGACCCAGTACTTC
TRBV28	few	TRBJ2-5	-	CASSLAPGAGETQYF	TGTGCCAGCAGTTTGGCCCCGGGGGCTGGGGAGACCCAGTACTTC
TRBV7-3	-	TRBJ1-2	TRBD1	CASSFQGTGGYGYTF	TGTGCCAGCAGCTTTCAAGGGACAGGTGGTTATGGCTACACCTTC
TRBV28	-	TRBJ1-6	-	CASSYPGAGSSSTPLHF	TGTGCCAGCAGTTACCCGGGGGCAGGGTCTTCGAGTACACCCCTCCACTTT
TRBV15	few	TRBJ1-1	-	CATSRTDTAGPAFF	TGTGCCACCAGCAGGACCGATACAGCGGGTCCGGCTTTCTTT
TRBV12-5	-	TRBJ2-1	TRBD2	CASGLVLTPGGNEQFF	TGTGCTAGTGGTTTGGTACTCACACCGGGAGGCAATGAGCAGTTCTTC
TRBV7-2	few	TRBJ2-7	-	CASSLRDGPYEQYF	TGTGCCAGCAGCTTACGGGACGGGCCCTACGAGCAGTACTTC
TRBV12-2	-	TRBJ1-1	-	CASRLEGGQGLTEAFF	TGTGCAAGTCGCTTAGAAGGAGGTCAGGGGCTCACTGAAGCTTTCTTT
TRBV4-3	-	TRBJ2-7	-	CASSQDRARQYF	TGCGCCAGCAGCCAAGATAGGGCCCGGCAGTACTTC
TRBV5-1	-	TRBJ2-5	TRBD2	CASSLEAGDQYF	TGCGCCAGCAGCTTGGAGGCGGGGGACCAGTACTTC
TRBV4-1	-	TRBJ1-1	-	CASRGLIMNTEAFF	TGCGCCAGCAGGGGATTAATAATGAACACTGAAGCTTTCTTT
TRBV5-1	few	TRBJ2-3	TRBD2	CASSPGLAGRTDTQYF	TGCGCCAGCAGCCCGGGACTAGCGGGGCGCACAGATACGCAGTATTTT
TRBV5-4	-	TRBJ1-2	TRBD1	CASRNYRGFYGYTF	TGTGCCAGCCGAAACTACAGGGGATTCTATGGCTACACCTTC
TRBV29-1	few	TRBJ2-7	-	CSVGGSGVYEQYF	TGCAGCGTTGGTGGTAGCGGAGTCTACGAGCAGTACTTC
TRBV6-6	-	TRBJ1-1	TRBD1	CASSYSEGARTEAFF	TGTGCCAGCAGTTACTCAGAGGGGGCCAGAACTGAAGCTTTCTTT
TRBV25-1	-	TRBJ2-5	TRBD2	CASSSGLAGGPRETQYF	TGTGCCAGCAGCTCTGGACTAGCGGGGGGGCCTAGAGAGACCCAGTACTTC
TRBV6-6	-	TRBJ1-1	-	CASSTGAEAFF	TGTGCCAGCAGTACCGGGGCTGAAGCTTTCTTT
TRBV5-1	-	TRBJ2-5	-	CASSPQGRETQYF	TGCGCCAGCAGCCCCCAGGGGCGAGAGACCCAGTACTTC
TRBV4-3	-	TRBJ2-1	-	CASSPGVRQFF	TGCGCCAGCAGCCCCGGGGTACGGCAGTTCTTC
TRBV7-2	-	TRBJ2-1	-	CASSLLAKRLTYNEQFF	TGTGCCAGCAGCTTATTGGCCAAGCGGCTGACCTACAATGAGCAGTTCTTC
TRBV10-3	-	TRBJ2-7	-	CAISSPRHYEQYF	TGTGCCATCAGTTCGCCAAGACACTACGAGCAGTACTTC
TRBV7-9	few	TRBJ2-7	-	CASSLAGPRALSYEQYF	TGTGCCAGCAGCTTAGCAGGACCCAGGGCCCTCTCCTACGAGCAGTACTTC
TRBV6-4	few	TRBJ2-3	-	CASSDSTRTTDTQYF	TGTGCCAGCAGTGACTCGACACGGACCACAGATACGCAGTATTTT
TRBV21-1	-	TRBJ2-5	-	CASRNWDLGQETQYF	TGTGCCAGCAGAAATTGGGACCTGGGGCAAGAGACCCAGTACTTC
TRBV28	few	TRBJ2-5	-	CASQQIGIETQYF	TGTGCCAGCCAACAGATAGGTATAGAGACCCAGTACTTC
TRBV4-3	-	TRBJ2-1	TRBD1	CASSRGQQSYNEQFF	TGCGCCAGCAGCCGGGGACAGCAGTCCTACAATGAGCAGTTCTTC
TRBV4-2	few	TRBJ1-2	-	CASSQSRGGTNYGYTF	TGTGCCAGCAGCCAATCCAGGGGAGGGACTAACTATGGCTACACCTTC
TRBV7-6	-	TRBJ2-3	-	CASSTLTATDTQYF	TGTGCCAGCAGCACCCTGACAGCGACAGATACGCAGTATTTT
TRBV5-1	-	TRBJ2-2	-	CASSPLGTGELFF	TGCGCCAGCAGCCCACTCGGGACCGGGGAGCTGTTTTTT
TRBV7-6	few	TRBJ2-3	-	CASTPGGARRDTQYF	TGTGCCAGCACTCCAGGCGGGGCGAGGAGAGATACGCAGTATTTT
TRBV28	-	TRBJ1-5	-	CASSPHRMGGGRQPQHF	TGTGCCAGCAGTCCCCACCGAATGGGGGGGGGTCGTCAGCCCCAGCATTTT
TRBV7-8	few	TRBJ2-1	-	CASSLGPLHEQFF	TGTGCCAGCAGCTTAGGGCCGCTCCATGAGCAGTTCTTC
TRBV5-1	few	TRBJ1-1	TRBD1	CASSPQGAGAFF	TGCGCCAGCAGCCCGCAGGGGGCCGGAGCTTTCTTT
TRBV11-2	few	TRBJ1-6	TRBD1	CASSSVQGEHSPLHF	TGTGCCAGCAGCTCGGTCCAGGGGGAACATTCACCCCTCCACTTT
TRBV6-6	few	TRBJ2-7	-	CASSDTKSSYEQYF	TGTGCCAGCAGTGACACCAAGAGCTCCTACGAGCAGTACTTC
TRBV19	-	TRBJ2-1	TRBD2	CASSMRWEGLREQFF	TGTGCCAGTAGTATGAGGTGGGAGGGCCTTCGGGAGCAGTTCTTC
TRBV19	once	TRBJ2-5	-	CATTGTYQGTQYF	TGTGCCACCACAGGGACTTATCAAGGGACCCAGTACTTC
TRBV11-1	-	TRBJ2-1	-	CASSFRPLNNEQFF	TGTGCCAGCAGCTTTCGCCCACTGAACAATGAGCAGTTCTTC
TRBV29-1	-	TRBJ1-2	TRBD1	CSVDRTGARGNYGYTF	TGCAGCGTTGACCGGACAGGGGCCAGGGGGAACTATGGCTACACCTTC
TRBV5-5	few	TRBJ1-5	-	CASTPRGTGVSNQPQHF	TGTGCCAGCACCCCCCGTGGGACGGGGGTTAGCAATCAGCCCCAGCATTTT
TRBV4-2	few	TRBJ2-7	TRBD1	CASSQQDREVYEQYF	TGTGCCAGCAGCCAGCAGGACAGGGAGGTCTACGAGCAGTACTTC
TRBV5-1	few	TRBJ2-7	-	CASSTGGLPYEQYF	TGCGCCAGCAGCACTGGGGGACTCCCCTACGAGCAGTACTTC
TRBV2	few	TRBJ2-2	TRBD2	CASKTSGTGELFF	TGTGCCAGCAAAACTAGCGGCACTGGGGAGCTGTTTTTT
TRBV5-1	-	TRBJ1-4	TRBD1	CASRTGGTGSEKLFF	TGCGCCAGCAGGACTGGGGGGACAGGGAGTGAAAAACTGTTTTTT
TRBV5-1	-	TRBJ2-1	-	CASRRDGDSYNEQFF	TGCGCCAGCAGGAGGGACGGAGACTCCTACAATGAGCAGTTCTTC
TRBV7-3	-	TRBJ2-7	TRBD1	CASSRDRGSYEQYF	TGTGCCAGCAGCCGGGACAGGGGTAGCTACGAGCAGTACTTC
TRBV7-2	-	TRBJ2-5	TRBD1	CASSLSRDRVKTQYF	TGTGCCAGCAGCCTCTCAAGGGACAGGGTGAAGACCCAGTACTTC
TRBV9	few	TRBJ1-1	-	CASSVGRGSLGDTEAFF	TGTGCCAGCAGCGTAGGTCGAGGGTCCCTAGGGGACACTGAAGCTTTCTTT
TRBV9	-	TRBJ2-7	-	CASSPLGADYEQYF	TGTGCCAGCAGTCCTTTGGGGGCGGACTACGAGCAGTACTTC